This T cell receptor beta chain was profiled in a study of T-cell reconstitution after alpha-beta-depleted transplantation in children. Germline V CDR1 and CDR2: SGHRS, YFSETQ. CDR3 length equals 13 residues. Turning to this clonotype: Germline is not matched at one junction end, which may reflect a read error.

Preparation of the TCRbeta library was carried out with unique molecular identifiers. TCRdb recomputed calls from the PCR reads with MiXCR, one row per CDR3 protein. The sample includes some 400,000 distinct CDR3 sequences, 20% of them seen just once. The specimen was PBMCs from the stem cell graft donor, collected from the stem cell graft. The J gene is TRBJ2-4, the V gene TRBV5-1, with a tentative D call TRBD1 (6 bases). The source is a human donor who donated a stem cell graft to a child with acute myeloid leukemia. The CDR3 here is CARSLDSGRQAYF. In DNA, the CDR3 is TGCGCCAGGAGCTTAGATTCCGGGCGACAGGCGTACTTC. Drawing the rest from reference TRBV5-1 and TRBJ2-4, the complete variable domain is KAGVTQTPRYLIKTRGQQVTLSCSPISGHRSVSWYQQTPGQGLQFLFEYFSETQRNKGNFPGRFSGRQFSNSRSEMNVSTLELGDSALYLCARSLDSGRQAYFGAGTRLSVL.